This TCR beta chain was obtained from a study of post-analysis software for immune sequencing data. General study points: Controls had significantly higher normalized Chao1 diversity than multiple sclerosis patients.

Unique-molecular-identifier-tagged TCR beta cDNA libraries were used. Each batch of about 0.9 to 10 million T cells produced 490,000 or so cDNA molecules. Each CDR3 protein is one row after TCRdb ran MiXCR on the PCR reads. This table has roughly 580,000 distinct CDR3 sequences, about 40% appearing once. With respect to this clonotype: The antigen remains unidentified.

This clonotype was sampled from a girl aged 10 to 17 with multiple sclerosis. The sequencing sample was made of blood.

CDR3 in DNA: TGCAGTGCTAGAGATAAAGGACAGGGGCATTCACCCCTCCACTTT. Translation gives CSARDKGQGHSPLHF. The V and J genes are TRBV20-1 and TRBJ1-6, with 9 bases fitting TRBD1. The germline V gene encodes CDR1 DFQATT and CDR2 SNEGSKA (reference sequence). V lost 0 bases, J lost 8 bases, and 5 bases stayed unmatched. The CDR3 is 15 residues long.